This TCR beta chain was obtained from a study of cytomegalovirus exposure and HLA in healthy donors. On the study more broadly: Previous work identified 95 million to 140 million unique TCR beta sequences from around 170 million T cells. Early on, a data release was issued that held roughly 86 million unique TCRs from HLA-typed donors.

Study-level findings and limits: Certain indistinguishable V segments, among them TRBV6-2 and TRBV6-3, were excluded.

The PCR made use of 60 Vbeta and 13 Jbeta primers. Libraries were prepared by immunoSEQ multiplex PCR; TCRdb keeps only in-frame clonotypes and omits some of them. The sample includes some 150,000 clones, roughly 80% of them seen just once. With respect to this clone: The antigen is undetermined.

The CDR3 is 14 residues long. V was shortened by 6 bases and J by 0 bases, with 11 bases between the two germline ends. Germline CDR1 and CDR2: MNHNS and SASEGT. This receptor was taken from a woman aged 40 to 49 in good health and CMV-seronegative. Input material: PBMCs. The rearrangement links TRBV6-1 to TRBJ1-2; possible D gene TRBD1, 6 bases. The CDR3 loop reads CASRGDISNYGYTF. CDR3 coding DNA: TGTGCCAGCAGGGGGGACATCTCTAACTATGGCTACACCTTC.